These 10 T cell receptor beta chains share one sample of origin, sequenced in a study of OX40 agonist ivuxolimab in advanced cancers. Using immunoSEQ multiplex PCR, the repertoire was profiled, and TCRdb retains in-frame clones only, with some absent. The sample lists 43,000 or so clones; about 87% were seen once. This sample comprised CD4+ or CD8+ T cells sorted from blood, obtained in a trial of the OX40 agonist ivuxolimab. All receptors derive from an adult with an advanced solid tumor such as melanoma, head and neck, liver or kidney cancer.

This clone came up once. The chain carries TRBV7-8 and TRBJ1-3; D remains ambiguous. Deletions cut 5 bases from V and 1 base from J, with 6 bases between. In germline, CDR1 is SGHVS, CDR2 FQNEAQ. The CDR3 contains 13 residues. The CDR3 spells CASSGRSGNTIYF. The DNA for the CDR3 is TGTGCCAGCAGCGGACGATCTGGAAACACCATATATTTT.

This clone was detected once. The chain recombines TRBV28 with TRBJ2-5, with 12 bases fitting TRBD2. Germline V gives CDR1 MDHEN, CDR2 SYDVKM. The CDR3 has 17 amino acids. J gave up 5 bases and V 5 bases, and 12 bases lay outside the gene matches. The DNA of the CDR3 is TGTGCCAGCAGTCCCCGCCTCCGACTAGCGGGAGACGAGACCCAGTACTTC. Its protein is CASSPRLRLAGDETQYF.

The gene calls are TRBV19 and TRBJ2-1; perhaps TRBD2 as D (5 bases). The V end lost 6 bases, the J end lost 8 bases, and 17 bases lay between the germline ends. Germline values: CDR1 LNHDA, CDR2 SQIVND (reference sequence). The CDR3 spans 14 residues. CDR3: CASRPLDSRHEQFF. CDR3 in DNA: TGTGCCAGTAGGCCTCTGGACTCTCGCCATGAGCAGTTCTTC.

The chain recombines TRBV5-1 with TRBJ2-1, with D perhaps TRBD1 (6 bases). Looked up from germline, CDR1 is SGHRS and CDR2 is YFSETQ. V lost 0 bases and J lost 8, with 12 bases in between. This CDR3 has 14 residues. The CDR3 reads CASSLGNRVHEQFF. The CDR3 DNA sequence: TGCGCCAGCAGCTTGGGGAACAGGGTACATGAGCAGTTCTTC.

The chain couples TRBV23-1 to TRBJ2-2, with 9 bases matching TRBD1. TRBV23-1 is reported as an ORF; its role is uncertain. The CDR3 is made up of 16 amino acids. Germline trimming cut 6 bases from V and 3 bases from J; bases unmatched to any gene: 8. As DNA, the CDR3 is TGCGCCAGCAGGACCCCGGGACAGGGTGACACCGGGGAGCTGTTTTTT. It translates to CASRTPGQGDTGELFF.

The chain carries TRBV27 and TRBJ2-5; TRBD1 might be the D (6 bases). The germline V gene encodes CDR1 MNHEY and CDR2 SMNVEV (reference sequence). There are 13 residues in the CDR3. Trimming took off 8 bases at V and 7 bases at J, with 17 bases between the two ends. CDR3 in DNA: TGTGCCAGCGGAACCCAGGGGTTTGGGACCCAGTACTTC. Translated: CASGTQGFGTQYF.

The count of this clone is one. This sequence joins TRBV5-4 and TRBJ2-5; D may be TRBD1 (5 bases). The DNA end is a closer match to TRBJ2-7, so the J assignment may be wrong. The CDR3 length is 14 residues. CDR1 is SGHNT, CDR2 YYREEE, per germline (reference sequence). In nucleotides, the CDR3 is TGTGCCAGCAGCTTGGAGCGTCAGGGCGGCGAGCAGTACTTC. It yields the protein CASSLERQGGEQYF.

The CDR3 sequence: CASSIAQPGLAGLWYNEQFF. For the CDR3, the DNA is TGTGCCAGCAGTATTGCTCAACCGGGACTAGCGGGGCTGTGGTACAATGAGCAGTTCTTC. This chain uses TRBV28 with TRBJ2-1; 13 nucleotides line up with TRBD2. The trim removed 5 bases at V and 4 bases at J, leaving 17 bases unmatched. Germline CDR1 MDHEN, CDR2 SYDVKM. There are 20 residues in the CDR3.

The chain links TRBV2 to TRBJ2-3; weak D call: TRBD1 (6 bases). Trimming took off 10 bases at V and 0 bases at J, with 14 bases between the two ends. Germline-derived CDR1 and CDR2 are SNHLY and FYNNEI. CDR3 length: 14 amino acids. CDR3: CATATGPSTDTQYF. In DNA, the CDR3 is TGTGCCACGGCCACAGGGCCCAGCACAGATACGCAGTATTTT. Supplemented by reference TRBV2 and TRBJ2-3, the full variable domain reads EPEVTQTPSHQVTQMGQEVILRCVPISNHLYFYWYRQILGQKVEFLVSFYNNEISEKSEIFDDQFSVERPDGSNFTLKIRSTKLEDSAMYFCATATGPSTDTQYFGPGTRLTVL.

This chain links TRBV28 with TRBJ1-2; D is perhaps TRBD1 (5 bases). The CDR3 has 13 residues. Deletions cut 4 bases from V and 7 bases from J, with 13 bases between. Germline V CDR1 and CDR2: MDHEN, SYDVKM. CDR3 sequence (DNA): TGTGCCAGCAGTTATACTGACAGAGGTGGCTACACCTTC. It translates to CASSYTDRGGYTF.